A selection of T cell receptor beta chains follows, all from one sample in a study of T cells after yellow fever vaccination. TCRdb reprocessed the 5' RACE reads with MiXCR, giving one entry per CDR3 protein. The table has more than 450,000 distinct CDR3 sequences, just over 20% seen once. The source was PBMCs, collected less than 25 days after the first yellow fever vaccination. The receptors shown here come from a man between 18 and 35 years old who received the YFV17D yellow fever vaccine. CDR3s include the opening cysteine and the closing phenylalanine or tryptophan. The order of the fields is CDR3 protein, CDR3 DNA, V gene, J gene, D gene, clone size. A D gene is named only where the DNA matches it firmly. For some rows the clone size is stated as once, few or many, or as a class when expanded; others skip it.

CSVAPGQGFGGYTF,TGCAGCGTTGCTCCGGGACAGGGGTTTGGGGGCTACACCTTC,TRBV29-1,TRBJ1-2,TRBD1,few
CASSFADREANYGYTF,TGTGCCAGCAGCTTCGCGGACAGGGAAGCTAACTATGGCTACACCTTC,TRBV7-2,TRBJ1-2,TRBD1,.
CASSPTGWTEAFF,TGTGCCAGCAGTCCCACTGGTTGGACTGAAGCTTTCTTT,TRBV12-3/TRBV12-4,TRBJ1-1,.,few
CSVEWEMDYEQYF,TGCAGCGTTGAGTGGGAGATGGACTACGAGCAGTACTTC,TRBV29-1,TRBJ2-7,.,.
CASSFGGTATNEKLFF,TGTGCCAGCAGCTTTGGAGGGACAGCAACTAATGAAAAACTGTTTTTT,TRBV7-2,TRBJ1-4,TRBD1,.
CASGLNPGDTQYF,TGTGCCAGTGGACTGAACCCGGGGGATACGCAGTATTTT,TRBV7-6,TRBJ2-3,.,.
CASSWMTGGSYEQYF,TGTGCCAGCAGCTGGATGACCGGGGGCTCCTACGAGCAGTACTTC,TRBV5-5,TRBJ2-7,.,few
CATSRDLGMDTQYF,TGTGCCACCAGCAGAGATTTAGGGATGGATACGCAGTATTTT,TRBV15,TRBJ2-3,.,few
CASSQEFGSGDTQYF,TGCGCCAGCAGCCAAGAGTTTGGTAGTGGGGATACGCAGTATTTT,TRBV4-1,TRBJ2-3,.,.
CASITEQGVRTDTQYF,TGTGCCAGCATCACGGAACAGGGGGTGCGGACAGATACGCAGTATTTT,TRBV5-8,TRBJ2-3,TRBD1,few
CASIQQNMNTEAFF,TGTGCCAGCATCCAGCAGAACATGAACACTGAAGCTTTCTTT,TRBV2,TRBJ1-1,.,few
CASSQVQLSYNEQFF,TGCGCCAGCAGCCAAGTACAGTTGAGCTACAATGAGCAGTTCTTC,TRBV4-1,TRBJ2-1,.,.
CASRPGTASTDTQYF,TGTGCCAGCAGGCCCGGGACTGCTAGCACAGATACGCAGTATTTT,TRBV12-3/TRBV12-4,TRBJ2-3,.,many
CASTPGGGTDTQYF,TGTGCCAGCACCCCGGGGGGGGGCACAGATACGCAGTATTTT,TRBV12-3/TRBV12-4,TRBJ2-3,TRBD2,few
CASRKIQGSYGYTF,TGTGCCAGCAGAAAAATACAGGGATCCTATGGCTACACCTTC,TRBV6-1,TRBJ1-2,.,few
CASSQPDRVYGYTF,TGTGCCAGCAGCCAACCGGACAGGGTTTATGGCTACACCTTC,TRBV4-2,TRBJ1-2,TRBD1,few
CASSQQGIRAFF,TGTGCCAGCAGCCAACAGGGGATTCGGGCTTTCTTT,TRBV14,TRBJ1-1,.,.
CASSQDPVYYEQFF,TGTGCCAGCAGCCAAGATCCTGTATACTATGAGCAGTTCTTC,TRBV3-1,TRBJ2-1,.,.
CASSLFPGSYEQYF,TGTGCCAGCAGCTTATTCCCAGGGAGCTACGAGCAGTACTTC,TRBV7-2,TRBJ2-7,.,once
CASSLPGRGLYEQYF,TGTGCCAGCAGCTTACCCGGCAGGGGACTATACGAGCAGTACTTC,TRBV5-6,TRBJ2-7,.,.
CASSQPRTVSYNEQFF,TGTGCCAGCAGCCAACCAAGGACAGTATCCTACAATGAGCAGTTCTTC,TRBV4-2,TRBJ2-1,.,.
CASSHQGARNEQFF,TGTGCCAGCAGCCATCAGGGGGCAAGGAATGAGCAGTTCTTC,TRBV3-1,TRBJ2-1,TRBD1,.
CASSSPTGESYNEQFF,TGCGCCAGCAGCTCGCCGACAGGCGAGTCCTACAATGAGCAGTTCTTC,TRBV5-1,TRBJ2-1,.,few
CASSDNYQPQHF,TGTGCCAGCAGCGATAATTATCAGCCCCAGCATTTT,TRBV2,TRBJ1-5,.,few
CSARDNRAPGELFF,TGCAGTGCTAGAGATAACAGGGCGCCCGGGGAGCTGTTTTTT,TRBV20-1,TRBJ2-2,.,.
CASSLMSGEETQYF,TGCGCCAGCAGCTTGATGTCGGGGGAAGAGACCCAGTACTTC,TRBV5-1,TRBJ2-5,.,.
CASSYSGQGWYEQYF,TGTGCCAGCAGTTACTCAGGACAGGGTTGGTACGAGCAGTACTTC,TRBV6-5,TRBJ2-7,TRBD1,.
CAISPNTGAGQPQHF,TGTGCCATCAGTCCAAATACAGGGGCAGGGCAGCCCCAGCATTTT,TRBV10-3,TRBJ1-5,TRBD1,few
CSARVGGYGYTF,TGCAGTGCTAGAGTGGGGGGCTATGGCTACACCTTC,TRBV20-1,TRBJ1-2,.,.
CASSMERARDTQYF,TGTGCCAGTAGTATGGAGAGGGCAAGGGATACGCAGTATTTT,TRBV19,TRBJ2-3,.,few
CASSSSPGADTQYF,TGTGCCAGCAGCTCCTCTCCGGGCGCAGATACGCAGTATTTT,TRBV7-3,TRBJ2-3,.,.
CASNPRRDRAATGELFF,TGTGCCAGCAACCCGCGCAGAGACAGGGCGGCCACCGGGGAGCTGTTTTTT,TRBV7-2,TRBJ2-2,TRBD1,.
CASSQTSGGDTQYF,TGCGCCAGCAGCCAGACTAGCGGGGGGGATACGCAGTATTTT,TRBV5-1,TRBJ2-3,TRBD2,many
CASSGTGTVSGELFF,TGCGCCAGCAGCGGTACCGGGACGGTCTCCGGGGAGCTGTTTTTT,TRBV5-1,TRBJ2-2,.,few
CASSETPISTEAFF,TGTGCCAGCAGCGAGACCCCCATATCCACTGAAGCTTTCTTT,TRBV12-3/TRBV12-4,TRBJ1-1,.,.
CASSPREGSDTIYF,TGTGCCAGCTCACCACGGGAGGGATCGGACACCATATATTTT,TRBV18,TRBJ1-3,.,.
CASSEWGQGASQPQHF,TGTGCCAGCAGTGAATGGGGACAGGGGGCTAGTCAGCCCCAGCATTTT,TRBV6-1,TRBJ1-5,TRBD1,.
CASSPSVRITEAFF,TGTGCCAGCAGCCCCAGTGTGAGGATCACTGAAGCTTTCTTT,TRBV7-2,TRBJ1-1,.,few
CASSDLKGPRDGNYGYTF,TGTGCCAGCAGTGATTTGAAGGGCCCCCGGGATGGCAACTATGGCTACACCTTC,TRBV25-1,TRBJ1-2,.,.
CASSLISGGSSYEQYF,TGTGCCAGCAGCTTGATCAGCGGGGGAAGCTCCTACGAGCAGTACTTC,TRBV7-2,TRBJ2-7,TRBD2,.
CSASPPSYNEQFF,TGCAGTGCTAGCCCCCCGAGCTACAATGAGCAGTTCTTC,TRBV20-1,TRBJ2-1,.,.
CASSLTGIYGYTF,TGTGCCAGCAGCTTGACAGGGATCTATGGCTACACCTTC,TRBV7-3,TRBJ1-2,TRBD1,.
CASNDGGMATQYF,TGTGCCAGCAACGATGGCGGGATGGCGACGCAGTATTTT,TRBV6-2/TRBV6-3,TRBJ2-3,.,.
CASSFGRVGQHF,TGTGCCAGCAGTTTCGGTAGGGTGGGCCAGCATTTT,TRBV12-3/TRBV12-4,TRBJ1-5,.,.
CASSLDSGEQYF,TGCGCCAGCAGCTTGGATAGTGGGGAGCAGTACTTC,TRBV5-1,TRBJ2-7,.,.
CASRRGQDYGYTF,TGCGCCAGCAGAAGGGGGCAGGACTATGGCTACACCTTC,TRBV5-1,TRBJ1-2,TRBD1,few
CASSPPDAALHF,TGTGCCAGCTCACCCCCGGATGCGGCCCTCCACTTT,TRBV18,TRBJ1-6,.,.